Below, 29 T cell receptor beta chains from the same sample are listed, as sequenced in a study of technical replicates of blood from a handful of donors. Clones were read by immunoSEQ multiplex PCR, and TCRdb kept only the in-frame ones, dropping some. The sample has about 64,000 clones; approximately 86% are singletons. The sample was PBMCs. These receptors came from a human donor in good health. Some clones in this sample may be carry-over from other donors' samples.

V is TRBV6-6 and J is TRBJ1-1; 10 bases match TRBD1. J was trimmed by 0 bases and V by 4 bases; bases with no gene match: 5. Looked up from germline, CDR1 is MNHNY and CDR2 is SVGAGI (reference sequence). The CDR3 sequence is 16 residues long. Here the CDR3 reads CASSWTTGGMNTEAFF. Written as DNA, the CDR3 is TGTGCCAGCAGTTGGACGACAGGGGGCATGAACACTGAAGCTTTCTTT.

The rearrangement links TRBV12-5 to TRBJ2-1; the match to TRBD2 covers 8 bases. Germline lookup yields CDR1 LGHNT and CDR2 FRNRAP. The CDR3 has 17 amino acids. Trimming took 0 bases from V and 9 from J; bases not matched to a gene: 13. CDR3 in DNA: TGTGCTAGTGGTTTGGTACCGAGAAGCGGGGGAATATCTGAGCAGTTCTTC. It is translated as CASGLVPRSGGISEQFF.

This clone was observed a single time. This chain links TRBV6-1 with TRBJ2-7, with 8 bases aligning to TRBD1. There are 13 residues in the CDR3. Per germline, CDR1 MNHNS and CDR2 SASEGT. The V and J ends lost 6 bases and 3 bases, in that order; junction bases with no gene match: 4. The CDR3 region has the DNA TGTGCCAGCAGGGAACAGGGGGGCTACGAGCAGTACTTC. Its protein is CASREQGGYEQYF.

This rearrangement joins TRBV12-5 to TRBJ2-1, with 10 nucleotides matching TRBD2. The length of the CDR3 is 13 residues. Germline V gene lookup returns CDR1 LGHNT and CDR2 FRNRAP. V lost 6 bases, J lost 15 bases, and 11 bases stayed unmatched. In DNA form, the CDR3 reads TGTGCTAGTGGCCAACGCCTAGCGGGAGATGTGTTCTTC. It yields the protein CASGQRLAGDVFF.

The chain couples TRBV6-1 to TRBJ1-4, with D uncertain. The CDR3 has 12 residues. CDR1 and CDR2 (germline): MNHNS, SASEGT. The V end lost 11 bases, the J end lost 5 bases, and 12 bases lay between the germline ends. The CDR3 loop reads CADRRANEKLFF. CDR3 DNA: TGTGCCGACCGGCGGGCAAATGAAAAACTGTTTTTT.

This rearrangement joins TRBV7-9 to TRBJ2-7; D gene uncertain. Trimming removed 2 bases at V and 2 bases at J, with 25 bases between. This CDR3 region has 19 residues. CDR1 SEHNR and CDR2 FQNEAQ come from the germline V gene (reference sequence). CDR3 residues: CASSLSLFGGGQSPYEQYF. In nucleotides, the CDR3 is TGTGCCAGCAGCTTATCCCTCTTCGGTGGCGGCCAATCCCCCTACGAGCAGTACTTC.

This clone was observed a single time. V gene TRBV4-3 combines with J gene TRBJ1-1, with D possibly TRBD1 on 6 matching bases. In germline, CDR1 is LGHNA, CDR2 YSLEER. Trimming shortened V by 0 bases and J by 4 bases, and 15 bases separated the two germline ends. The CDR3 is 16 residues long. In DNA form, the CDR3 reads TGCGCCAGCAGCCAAGAGATTGGGGGCTGGGGCACTGAAGCTTTCTTT. This gives the protein CASSQEIGGWGTEAFF.

The genes are TRBV7-6 and TRBJ1-2; D is possibly TRBD1 (5 bases). This CDR3 has 13 amino acids. CDR1 SGHVS and CDR2 FNYEAQ come from the germline V gene. Trimming removed 1 base at V and 14 bases at J, with 17 bases between. CDR3: CASSLVGTGRLTF. CDR3 DNA: TGTGCCAGCAGCTTAGTTGGTACAGGACGTTTGACCTTC.

The chain employs TRBV4-2 and TRBJ2-7; TRBD2 agrees at 11 bases. The CDR3 is 17 residues long. Germline assignment: CDR1 LGHNA and CDR2 YNFKEQ. After removal of 0 bases from V and 3 bases from J, the junction contained 7 bases not matched to a gene. The CDR3 region is CASSQEPRLAGGYEQYF. In nucleotides, the CDR3 is TGTGCCAGCAGCCAAGAACCCAGGCTAGCGGGGGGCTACGAGCAGTACTTC.

The chain links TRBV10-3 to TRBJ2-1, with D possibly being TRBD1 (5 bases). The germline gives CDR1 ENHRY, CDR2 SYGVKD. The CDR3 loop spans 12 amino acids. V lost 3 bases to trimming and J lost 9 bases, with 9 bases between them. DNA for the CDR3: TGTGCCATCAGTGACCTGACAGTTGAGCAGTTCTTC. Encoded protein: CAISDLTVEQFF.

This clone has only one observation. The chain recombines TRBV14 with TRBJ2-1; 8 nucleotides align to TRBD2. With V trimmed by 6 bases and J by 3 bases, 7 bases remained unmatched. Germline V gene data show CDR1 as SGHDN and CDR2 as FVKESK. This CDR3 is built from 15 residues. The CDR3 is CASSPPGLVYNEQFF. CDR3 nucleotide sequence: TGTGCCAGCAGTCCACCGGGACTAGTCTACAATGAGCAGTTCTTC.

The chain's CDR3 is CASSFDRVFTGELFF. The DNA of the CDR3 is TGTGCCAGCAGCTTCGACAGGGTTTTCACCGGGGAGCTGTTTTTT. This chain connects TRBV7-3 to TRBJ2-2, with 7 bases that match TRBD1. This CDR3 has 15 residues. Trimming cost V 3 bases and J 4 bases; bases outside gene matches: 5. Looked up from germline, CDR1 is SGHTA and CDR2 is FQGTGA.

This chain joins TRBV7-6 and TRBJ2-1, with 10 bases matching TRBD2. Germline trimming cut 4 bases from V and 2 bases from J; bases unmatched to any gene: 8. The CDR3 totals 17 residues. Germline assignment: CDR1 SGHVS and CDR2 FNYEAQ. This chain's CDR3 is CASSSDTSGRAYNEQFF. In DNA form, the CDR3 reads TGTGCCAGCAGCTCCGACACCAGCGGGAGGGCCTACAATGAGCAGTTCTTC.

The chain combines TRBV6-1 with TRBJ1-3, with D unclear. The V and J ends lost 6 bases and 0 bases respectively, with 6 bases between them. Germline CDR1 MNHNS, CDR2 SASEGT. The CDR3 totals 13 residues. The DNA for the CDR3 is TGTGCCAGCAGGTTAAACTCTGGAAACACCATATATTTT. It is translated as CASRLNSGNTIYF.

This clone was observed a handful of times. The chain employs TRBV20-1 and TRBJ1-1; D is perhaps TRBD1 (5 bases). Looked up from germline, CDR1 is DFQATT and CDR2 is SNEGSKA (reference sequence). The length of the CDR3 is 10 residues. The CDR3 DNA is TGCAGCCCTCAAGGGCAGGGAGCTTTCTTT. It encodes CSPQGQGAFF.

This sequence joins TRBV7-7 and TRBJ2-2; 9 nucleotides line up with TRBD1. CDR3 length: 15 amino acids. Germline loops: CDR1 SSHAT, CDR2 FNYEAQ (reference sequence). J gave up 6 bases and V 5 bases, and 7 bases lay outside the gene matches. CDR3 sequence (DNA): TGTGCCAGCAGCCCCCGGACAGGGGAGTCCGGGGAGCTGTTTTTT. Amino acids: CASSPRTGESGELFF.

Only a few counts were recorded for this clone. This chain links TRBV7-9 with TRBJ2-1, with D tentatively TRBD1 (6 bases). The CDR3 length is 14 residues. In germline, CDR1 is SEHNR, CDR2 FQNEAQ (reference sequence). The germline V and J ends were trimmed by 5 bases and 3 bases, with 11 bases remaining between them. The CDR3 DNA is TGTGCCAGCAGCGGAAGACAGGACTACAATGAGCAGTTCTTC. Its translation: CASSGRQDYNEQFF.

CDR3 nucleotides: TGTGCCAGCAGTACCACAGGGTCCAACCAGCCCCAGCATTTT. Translating gives CASSTTGSNQPQHF. V gene TRBV2 combines with J gene TRBJ1-5; the D gene is possibly TRBD1 (6 bases). Germline V lookup: CDR1 SNHLY, CDR2 FYNNEI. Trimming stripped 5 bases from V and 7 bases from J, with 15 bases between. CDR3 length: 14 residues.

The chain uses TRBV5-1 and TRBJ2-7; tentative D call: TRBD1 (7 bases). The CDR3 extends over 15 amino acids. Germline CDR1 SGHRS, CDR2 YFSETQ. Deletions cut 2 bases from V and 3 bases from J, with 15 bases between. The CDR3 is CASSFGAQGGYEQYF. CDR3 coding DNA: TGCGCCAGCAGCTTTGGGGCTCAGGGGGGCTACGAGCAGTACTTC.

V is TRBV6-6 and J is TRBJ1-2; possible D gene TRBD1, 6 bases. There are 13 residues in the CDR3. Germline CDR1 MNHNY, CDR2 SVGAGI (reference sequence). V was cut by 8 bases and J by 4 bases, with 14 bases left in between. The CDR3 sequence is CASHREGSYGYTF. The CDR3 DNA follows: TGTGCCAGCCACAGGGAGGGGAGCTATGGCTACACCTTC.

The CDR3 DNA is TGTGCCAGCAGCCCCGATAGTTCGCTGTACAGCTTCAATTCACCCCTCCACTTT. It yields the protein CASSPDSSLYSFNSPLHF. The chain couples TRBV9 to TRBJ1-6; D uncertain. V gave up 4 bases and J gave up 7 bases, with 24 bases separating them. The germline gives CDR1 SGDLS, CDR2 YYNGEE. The CDR3 is 18 amino acids.

This rearrangement joins TRBV5-1 to TRBJ1-4; D ambiguous. Trimming removed 0 bases from V and 3 bases from J, with 6 bases in between. The CDR3 has 14 amino acids. Germline V lookup: CDR1 SGHRS, CDR2 YFSETQ. CDR3 protein: CASSLGTANEKLFF. The CDR3 coding sequence is TGCGCCAGCAGCTTGGGTACGGCTAATGAAAAACTGTTTTTT.

Only a few counts were recorded for this clone. CDR3 nucleotides: TGTGCCAGCAGCACCCAGGAAGATGAAGCTTTCTTT. Encoded protein: CASSTQEDEAFF. V usage is TRBV9 and J usage is TRBJ1-1; D not certain. V was cut by 4 bases and J by 7 bases, with 11 bases left in between. This CDR3 has 12 residues. Germline CDR1 reads SGDLS; CDR2 reads YYNGEE.

This clone was observed a handful of times. The chain combines TRBV5-1 with TRBJ1-1; the D gene is possibly TRBD1 (6 bases). The CDR3 is 14 residues long. Per the germline V gene, CDR1 is SGHRS and CDR2 is YFSETQ. V shed 0 bases and J shed 4 bases, with 10 bases lying between them. The CDR3 DNA follows: TGCGCCAGCAGCTTGGGACAGGATAGCACTGAAGCTTTCTTT. Encoded protein: CASSLGQDSTEAFF.

V and J are TRBV19 and TRBJ2-1, with 16 bases that match TRBD2. With V trimmed by 10 bases and J by 0 bases, 9 bases remained unmatched. Germline loops: CDR1 LNHDA, CDR2 SQIVND (reference sequence). The CDR3 totals 18 residues. The CDR3: CATSPGLAGGSSYNEQFF. Here the CDR3 DNA reads TGTGCCACCTCTCCGGGACTAGCGGGAGGGAGCTCCTACAATGAGCAGTTCTTC.

The rearrangement uses TRBV7-8 and TRBJ1-5; no clear D. This CDR3 is 14 amino acids long. Germline lookup yields CDR1 SGHVS and CDR2 FQNEAQ. V was trimmed by 1 base and J by 4 bases, leaving 8 bases between them. The CDR3 coding sequence is TGTGCCAGCAGCTTAGGTCGACAAAATCAGCCCCAGCATTTT. Encoded protein: CASSLGRQNQPQHF.

This chain connects TRBV5-4 to TRBJ1-5; D is uncertain. The CDR3 spans 14 residues. The germline V and J ends were trimmed by 1 base and 7 bases, with 12 bases remaining between them. From germline, CDR1 is SGHNT and CDR2 YYREEE (reference sequence). CDR3 coding DNA: TGTGCCAGCAGCTTGAAAGGGTCGGGGCAGCCCCAGCATTTT. It is translated as CASSLKGSGQPQHF.

The chain links TRBV2 to TRBJ2-7; tentative D call: TRBD2 (7 bases). Between the trimmed V and J ends, which lost 11 bases and 3 bases, there was a span of 23 bases. The CDR3 covers 15 residues. From germline, CDR1 is SNHLY and CDR2 FYNNEI. This CDR3 is CAAGGRWGSSYEQYF. In DNA form, the CDR3 reads TGTGCCGCCGGGGGGCGGTGGGGATCTAGCTACGAGCAGTACTTC. The full variable domain, in which reference TRBV2 and TRBJ2-7 provide the parts outside the CDR3, is EPEVTQTPSHQVTQMGQEVILRCVPISNHLYFYWYRQILGQKVEFLVSFYNNEISEKSEIFDDQFSVERPDGSNFTLKIRSTKLEDSAMYFCAAGGRWGSSYEQYFGPGTRLTVT.

The chain recombines TRBV20-1 with TRBJ2-5; unclear D gene. Germline V lookup: CDR1 DFQATT, CDR2 SNEGSKA (reference sequence). V gave up 8 bases and J gave up 2 bases, with 6 bases separating them. This CDR3 spans 10 amino acids. CDR3 loop: CSLEQETQYF. In nucleotides, the CDR3 is TGCAGTCTAGAGCAAGAGACCCAGTACTTC.